This T cell receptor beta chain was sequenced during a study of T-cell reconstitution after alpha-beta-depleted transplantation in children. The germline V gene has CDR1 ENHRY and CDR2 SYGVKD. Trimming shortened V by 4 bases and J by 4 bases, and 13 bases separated the two germline ends. This CDR3 contains 14 residues. Whole-study findings and limits: At around two months after transplant, the alpha-beta T cells were reportedly derived from several hundred expanded clones that came from non-depleted graft cells. Surviving recipient cells, namely T cells and thymic progenitors, were the source of high day-60 TCRbeta diversity in some patients.

Turning to this clonotype: The antigen is not known.

Construction of the TCRbeta library involved unique molecular identifiers. TCRdb used MiXCR to reprocess the PCR reads, holding one entry per CDR3 protein. The sample shows some 600,000 distinct CDR3 sequences, roughly 13% of them seen only once. Here the sequenced sample was PBMCs, mostly from graft donor cells, taken 360 days after TCRalphabeta/CD19-depleted stem cell transplant. The origin of this receptor is a male patient aged 10 to 17 who had a stem cell transplant for acute myeloid leukemia, so the T cells may come from the graft donor. The rearrangement uses TRBV10-3 and TRBJ2-5; TRBD1 might be the D (5 bases). In DNA, the CDR3 is TGTGCCATCAGTGGGATCTCAGGGTCAGAGACCCAGTACTTC. This sequence encodes CAISGISGSETQYF.